One and the same sample provided the 10 T cell receptor beta chains below, sequenced in a study of T-cell memory formation after mild COVID-19. TCRdb itself ran the 5' RACE reads through MiXCR, one entry per CDR3 protein. This table holds roughly 200,000 distinct CDR3 sequences, roughly 16% found once. The specimen was PBMCs or a T cell subset sorted from them (not recorded which). The receptors stem from an adult woman who had mild COVID-19 (a few samples of this study predate the infection). Cell type and time point are not known.

This clonotype was counted between two and nine times. The V gene is TRBV4-2, the J gene TRBJ2-2; 8 nucleotides line up with TRBD2. The CDR3 runs 18 residues. After removal of 0 bases from V and 7 bases from J, the junction contained 13 bases not matched to a gene. Germline V lookup: CDR1 LGHNA, CDR2 YNFKEQ. This chain's CDR3 is CASSQEGSAGDLDGELFF. The CDR3 coding sequence is TGTGCCAGCAGCCAAGAGGGCTCAGCGGGAGATTTGGACGGGGAGCTGTTTTTT.

In its sample, this clonotype was seen a few times. The chain couples TRBV20-1 to TRBJ1-2; D call uncertain. Trimming took 6 bases from V and 4 from J, leaving 18 bases between them. CDR1 and CDR2 from the germline V gene are DFQATT and SNEGSKA (reference sequence). The CDR3 has 14 amino acids. The CDR3 nucleotides read TGCAGTGCAAGACCGGAGGATGGGGTCTATGGCTACACCTTC. Translating gives CSARPEDGVYGYTF.

This clonotype appeared many times. The chain links TRBV5-1 to TRBJ2-1, with TRBD2 identical over 11 bases. The junction had 1 base not matched to a gene; V was cut back by 2 bases and J by 0 bases. The CDR3 consists of 16 residues. CDR1 is SGHRS, CDR2 YFSETQ, per germline. CDR3 DNA sequence: TGCGCCAGCAGCTTTACTAGCGGGAGCTCCTACAATGAGCAGTTCTTC. Translated: CASSFTSGSSYNEQFF.

The V and J genes are TRBV24-1 and TRBJ1-5, with D uncertain. CDR1 and CDR2 (germline): KGHDR, SFDVKD. CDR3 size: 15 residues. V lost 4 bases and J 2 bases, leaving 11 bases between the germline ends. DNA for the CDR3: TGTGCCACCAGTGAAAACAACATTGGCAATCAGCCCCAGCATTTT. As protein: CATSENNIGNQPQHF.

The chain has TRBV7-2 and TRBJ2-3, with unresolved D. Germline CDR1 and CDR2: SGHTA and FQGNSA. Trimming pared 5 bases from V and 0 bases from J, leaving 6 bases between. This CDR3 contains 13 residues. CDR3 region: CASSIQSTDTQYF. CDR3 DNA sequence: TGTGCCAGCAGCATACAGAGCACAGATACGCAGTATTTT.

This clonotype was observed at least ten times. CDR3 region: CASSLAAGLGEQYF. The CDR3 DNA follows: TGTGCCAGCAGCTTAGCGGCGGGTTTGGGAGAGCAGTACTTC. The V call is TRBV7-2, the J call TRBJ2-7, with D possibly TRBD2 on 5 matching bases. Germline V gene lookup returns CDR1 SGHTA and CDR2 FQGNSA. The ends were cut back, 0 bases at V and 7 bases at J, with 13 bases in the middle. The CDR3 runs 14 residues.

This clonotype was seen only a few times. The rearrangement joins TRBV11-2 to TRBJ1-1; 8 nucleotides match TRBD1. With V trimmed by 3 bases and J by 0 bases, 3 bases remained unmatched. Germline V gene data show CDR1 as SGHAT and CDR2 as FQNNGV. The CDR3 runs to 15 residues. The chain's CDR3 is CASSFLTGVNTEAFF. Here the CDR3 DNA reads TGTGCCAGCAGCTTTTTGACAGGGGTGAACACTGAAGCTTTCTTT.

This clonotype came up a few times. CDR3 in amino acids: CASSTSPLETQYF. The CDR3 coding sequence is TGTGCCAGCAGTACTAGTCCCCTAGAGACCCAGTACTTC. The chain recombines TRBV7-3 with TRBJ2-5; TRBD2 might be the D (5 bases). CDR1 and CDR2 (germline): SGHTA, FQGTGA. V lost 6 bases and J 4 bases, leaving 12 bases between the germline ends. The CDR3 length is 13 residues.

The CDR3, as DNA: TGTGCCACCAGCAGAGATCGGCCGAGCTCCTACGAGCAGTACTTC. Protein: CATSRDRPSSYEQYF. The chain combines TRBV15 with TRBJ2-7; unclear D gene. Trimming took off 0 bases at V and 0 bases at J, with 9 bases between the two ends. Looked up from germline, CDR1 is LNHNV and CDR2 is YYDKDF (reference sequence). The CDR3 spans 15 residues. The complete variable domain, with remaining parts taken from reference TRBV15 and TRBJ2-7, reads DAMVIQNPRYQVTQFGKPVTLSCSQTLNHNVMYWYQQKSSQAPKLLFHYYDKDFNNEADTPDNFQSRRPNTSFCFLDIRSPGLGDTAMYLCATSRDRPSSYEQYFGPGTRLTVT.

V and J are TRBV7-2 and TRBJ2-2; no definite D call. This CDR3 region has 12 residues. Germline V gives CDR1 SGHTA, CDR2 FQGNSA. The ends were cut back, 8 bases at V and 5 bases at J, with 9 bases in the middle. CDR3 DNA sequence: TGTGCCAGCGGGTTGACGACCGGGGAGCTGTTTTTT. The encoded protein is CASGLTTGELFF.